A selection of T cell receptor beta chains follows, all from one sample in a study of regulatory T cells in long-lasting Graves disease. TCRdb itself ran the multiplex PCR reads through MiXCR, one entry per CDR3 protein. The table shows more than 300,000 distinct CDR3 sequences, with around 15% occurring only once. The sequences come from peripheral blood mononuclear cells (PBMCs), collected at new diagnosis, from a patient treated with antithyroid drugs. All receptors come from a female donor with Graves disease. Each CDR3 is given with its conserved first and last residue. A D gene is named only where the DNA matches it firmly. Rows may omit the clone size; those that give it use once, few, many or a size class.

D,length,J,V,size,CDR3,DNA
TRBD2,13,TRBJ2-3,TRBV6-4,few,CASSDGGGDTQYF,TGTGCCAGCAGTGACGGCGGGGGTGATACGCAGTATTTT
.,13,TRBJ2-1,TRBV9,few,CASSVALRTEQFF,TGTGCCAGCAGCGTAGCGTTAAGGACCGAACAGTTCTTC
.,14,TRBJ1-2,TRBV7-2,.,CASSSGTLNYGYTF,TGTGCCAGCAGCTCGGGTACACTCAACTATGGCTACACCTTC
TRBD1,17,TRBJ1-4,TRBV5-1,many,CASSLEIQGAGVEKLFF,TGCGCCAGCAGCTTGGAGATCCAGGGGGCCGGCGTCGAAAAACTGTTTTTT
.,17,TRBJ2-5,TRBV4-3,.,CASSQDIRGKGQETQYF,TGCGCCAGCAGCCAAGATATCAGGGGAAAGGGGCAAGAGACCCAGTACTTC
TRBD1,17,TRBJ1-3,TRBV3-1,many,CASRRTGTGASGNTIYF,TGTGCCAGCAGACGCACCGGGACAGGGGCCTCTGGAAACACCATATATTTT
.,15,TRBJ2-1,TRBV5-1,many,CASSRGGLGNNEQFF,TGCGCCAGCAGCCGCGGTGGGCTAGGTAATAATGAGCAGTTCTTC
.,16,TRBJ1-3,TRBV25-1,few,CASSDNRGGFGNTIYF,TGTGCCAGCAGTGATAATCGTGGGGGGTTCGGAAACACCATATATTTT
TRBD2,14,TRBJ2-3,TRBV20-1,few,CSAQSGRAGDTQYF,TGCAGTGCTCAGAGCGGGAGGGCCGGAGATACGCAGTATTTT
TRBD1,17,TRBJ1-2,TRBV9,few,CASSGAPGTGLNYGYTF,TGTGCCAGCAGCGGGGCCCCCGGGACAGGATTGAACTATGGCTACACCTTC
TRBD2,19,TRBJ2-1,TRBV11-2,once,CASSFQRGLAGWGDNEQFF,TGTGCCAGCAGCTTCCAAAGGGGACTAGCGGGATGGGGTGACAATGAGCAGTTCTTC
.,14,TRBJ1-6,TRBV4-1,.,CASSQAGVNSPLHF,TGCGCCAGCAGCCAGGCAGGGGTTAATTCACCCCTCCACTTT
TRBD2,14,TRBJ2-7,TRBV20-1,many,CSARSASGAYEQYF,TGCAGTGCTAGGTCGGCTAGCGGCGCCTACGAGCAGTACTTC
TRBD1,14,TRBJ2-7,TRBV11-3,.,CASSSRDRNYEQYF,TGTGCCAGCAGCAGTCGGGACAGGAACTACGAGCAGTACTTC
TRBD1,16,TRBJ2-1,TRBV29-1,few,CSVEGQGTLRGGEQFF,TGCAGCGTTGAAGGACAGGGAACTTTACGTGGCGGTGAGCAGTTCTTC
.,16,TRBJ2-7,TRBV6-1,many,CASSEALHGSSYEQYF,TGTGCCAGCAGTGAAGCGCTTCATGGGAGCTCCTACGAGCAGTACTTC
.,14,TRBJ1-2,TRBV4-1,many,CASSQAGLGYGYTF,TGCGCCAGCAGCCAAGCTGGACTCGGCTATGGCTACACCTTC
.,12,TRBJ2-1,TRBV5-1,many,CASSPPQEEQFF,TGCGCCAGCAGCCCCCCCCAGGAGGAGCAGTTCTTC
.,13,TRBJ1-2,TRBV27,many,CASSLSDSSGYTF,TGTGCCAGCAGTTTAAGTGACAGCAGTGGCTACACCTTC
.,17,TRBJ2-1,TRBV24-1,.,CATSDALVGPSRNEQFF,TGTGCCACCAGTGATGCCCTTGTGGGGCCCTCGAGGAATGAGCAGTTCTTC
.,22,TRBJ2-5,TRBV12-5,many,CASGLVVFFPFPSGTIQETQYF,TGTGCTAGTGGTTTGGTTGTTTTCTTCCCCTTCCCGTCCGGGACAATCCAAGAGACCCAGTACTTC
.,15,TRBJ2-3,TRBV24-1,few,CATSDFGRGPDTQYF,TGTGCCACCAGTGATTTTGGGCGGGGCCCAGATACGCAGTATTTT
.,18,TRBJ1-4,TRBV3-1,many,CASSQKTGPSAANEKLFF,TGTGCCAGCAGCCAAAAGACAGGACCGAGCGCCGCTAATGAAAAACTGTTTTTT
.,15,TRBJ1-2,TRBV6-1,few,CASSRRDGYLYGYTF,TGTGCCAGCAGCCGCCGGGACGGATACCTCTATGGCTACACCTTC
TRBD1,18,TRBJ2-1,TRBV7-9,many,CASSSGGDRGTSYNEQFF,TGTGCCAGCAGCTCAGGGGGGGACAGGGGTACCTCCTACAATGAGCAGTTCTTC
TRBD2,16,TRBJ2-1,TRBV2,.,CASSEAPSGRLNEQFF,TGTGCCAGCAGTGAAGCGCCTAGCGGGAGGTTAAATGAGCAGTTCTTC
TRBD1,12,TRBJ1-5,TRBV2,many,CASADRGQPQHF,TGTGCCAGCGCCGACAGGGGTCAGCCCCAGCATTTT
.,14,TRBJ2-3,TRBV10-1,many,CASSEGRTTDTQYF,TGCGCCAGCAGTGAGGGCAGGACCACAGATACGCAGTATTTT
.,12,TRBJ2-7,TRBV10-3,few,CAISDRGDEQYF,TGTGCCATCAGTGACAGGGGCGACGAGCAGTACTTC
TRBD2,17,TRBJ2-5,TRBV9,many,CASSDSHELAGFGTQYF,TGTGCCAGCAGCGACTCCCACGAATTAGCGGGTTTTGGGACCCAGTACTTC
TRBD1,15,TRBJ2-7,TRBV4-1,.,CASSQGTGFPYEQYF,TGCGCCAGCAGCCAAGGGACAGGGTTCCCCTACGAGCAGTACTTC
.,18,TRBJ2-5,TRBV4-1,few,CASSHPPGREIPKETQYF,TGCGCCAGCAGCCACCCACCCGGCAGGGAAATACCGAAAGAGACCCAGTACTTC
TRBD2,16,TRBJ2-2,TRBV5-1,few,CASSRWTSGKAGELFF,TGCGCCAGCAGCCGGTGGACTAGCGGGAAGGCCGGGGAGCTGTTTTTT
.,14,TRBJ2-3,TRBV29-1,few,CSVDDGRGTDTQYF,TGCAGCGTTGATGACGGTCGAGGGACAGATACGCAGTATTTT
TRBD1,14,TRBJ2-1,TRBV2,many,CASKGQGAVNEQFF,TGTGCCAGCAAGGGACAGGGGGCGGTGAATGAGCAGTTCTTC
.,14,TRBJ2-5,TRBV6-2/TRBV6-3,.,CASSGGSPLETQYF,TGTGCCAGCAGCGGAGGTAGTCCATTAGAGACCCAGTACTTC
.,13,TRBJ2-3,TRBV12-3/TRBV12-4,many,CASSQERTDTQYF,TGTGCCAGCAGTCAAGAGAGAACAGATACGCAGTATTTT
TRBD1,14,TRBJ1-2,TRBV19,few,CASSPSGGGYGYTF,TGTGCCAGTAGTCCCTCAGGGGGAGGCTATGGCTACACCTTC
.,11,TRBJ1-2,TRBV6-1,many,CASKQGYRYTF,TGTGCCAGCAAACAGGGCTATAGGTACACCTTC
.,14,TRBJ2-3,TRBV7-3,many,CASSDGASTDTQYF,TGTGCCAGCAGCGACGGGGCTAGCACAGATACGCAGTATTTT
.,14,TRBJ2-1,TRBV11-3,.,CASSFGGAGIEQFF,TGTGCCAGCAGTTTTGGGGGGGCGGGTATAGAGCAGTTCTTC
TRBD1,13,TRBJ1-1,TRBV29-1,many,CSGGTGGNTEAFF,TGCAGCGGCGGGACAGGGGGGAACACTGAAGCTTTCTTT
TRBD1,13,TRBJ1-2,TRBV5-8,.,CASSYRGGNGYTF,TGTGCCAGCAGCTACAGGGGAGGAAATGGCTACACCTTC
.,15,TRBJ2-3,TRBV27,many,CASSWARGGTDTQYF,TGTGCCAGCTCTTGGGCTCGAGGGGGCACAGATACGCAGTATTTT
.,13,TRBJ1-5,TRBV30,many,CAWSVQGGQPQHF,TGTGCCTGGAGTGTACAGGGCGGGCAGCCCCAGCATTTT
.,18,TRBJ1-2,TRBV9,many,CASSAPTGTPGDNYGYTF,TGTGCCAGCAGCGCACCGACCGGGACCCCGGGGGACAACTATGGCTACACCTTC
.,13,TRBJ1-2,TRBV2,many,CASSENSFYGYTF,TGTGCCAGCAGTGAAAACAGTTTCTATGGCTACACCTTC
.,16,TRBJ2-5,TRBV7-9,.,CASSYPQGAVLETQYF,TGTGCCAGCAGCTACCCACAGGGAGCCGTACTCGAGACCCAGTACTTC